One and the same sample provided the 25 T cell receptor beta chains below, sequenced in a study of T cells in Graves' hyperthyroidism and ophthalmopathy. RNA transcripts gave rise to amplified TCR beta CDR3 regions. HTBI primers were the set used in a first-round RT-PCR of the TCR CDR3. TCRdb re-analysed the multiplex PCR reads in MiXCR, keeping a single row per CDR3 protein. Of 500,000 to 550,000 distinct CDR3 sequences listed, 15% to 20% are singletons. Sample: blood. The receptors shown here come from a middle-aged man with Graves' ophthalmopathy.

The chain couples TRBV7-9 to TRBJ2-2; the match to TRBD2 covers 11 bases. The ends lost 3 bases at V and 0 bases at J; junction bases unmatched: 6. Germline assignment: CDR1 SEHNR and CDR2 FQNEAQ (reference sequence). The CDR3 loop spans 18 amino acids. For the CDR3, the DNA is TGTGCCAGCAGCTTGAGACTAGCGGGGCCGGCGAACACCGGGGAGCTGTTTTTT. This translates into CASSLRLAGPANTGELFF.

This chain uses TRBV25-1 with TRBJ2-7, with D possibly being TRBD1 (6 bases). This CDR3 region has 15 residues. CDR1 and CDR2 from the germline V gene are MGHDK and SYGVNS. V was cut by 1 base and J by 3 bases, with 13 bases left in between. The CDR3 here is CASSEWGTLNYEQYF. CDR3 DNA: TGTGCCAGCAGTGAATGGGGGACATTGAACTACGAGCAGTACTTC.

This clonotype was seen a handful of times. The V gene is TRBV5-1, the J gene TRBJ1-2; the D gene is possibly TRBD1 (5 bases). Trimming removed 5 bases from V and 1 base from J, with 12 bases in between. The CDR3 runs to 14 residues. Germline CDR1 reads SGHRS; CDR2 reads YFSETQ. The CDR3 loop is CASSVDSDNYGYTF. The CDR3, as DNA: TGCGCCAGCAGTGTTGACAGCGATAACTATGGCTACACCTTC.

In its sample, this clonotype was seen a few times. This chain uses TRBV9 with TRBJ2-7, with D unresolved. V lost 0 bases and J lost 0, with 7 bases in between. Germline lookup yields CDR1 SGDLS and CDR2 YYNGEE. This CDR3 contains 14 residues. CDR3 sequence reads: CASSVDALSYEQYF. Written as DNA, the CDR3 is TGTGCCAGCAGCGTAGACGCACTCTCCTACGAGCAGTACTTC. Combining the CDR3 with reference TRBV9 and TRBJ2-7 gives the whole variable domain DSGVTQTPKHLITATGQRVTLRCSPRSGDLSVYWYQQSLDQGLQFLIQYYNGEERAKGNILERFSAQQFPDLHSELNLSSLELGDSALYFCASSVDALSYEQYFGPGTRLTVT.

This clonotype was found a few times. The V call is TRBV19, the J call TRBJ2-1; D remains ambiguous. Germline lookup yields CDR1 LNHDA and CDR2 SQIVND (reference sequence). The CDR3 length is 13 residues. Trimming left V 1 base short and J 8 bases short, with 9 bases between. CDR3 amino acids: CASSIAPSDEQFF. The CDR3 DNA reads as TGTGCCAGTAGTATAGCCCCAAGCGATGAGCAGTTCTTC.

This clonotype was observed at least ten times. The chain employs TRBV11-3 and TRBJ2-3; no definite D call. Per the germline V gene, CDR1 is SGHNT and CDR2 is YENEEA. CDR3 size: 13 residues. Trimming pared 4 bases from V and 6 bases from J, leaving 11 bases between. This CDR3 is CASSSIDWDTQYF. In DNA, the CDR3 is TGTGCCAGCAGCTCCATCGATTGGGATACGCAGTATTTT.

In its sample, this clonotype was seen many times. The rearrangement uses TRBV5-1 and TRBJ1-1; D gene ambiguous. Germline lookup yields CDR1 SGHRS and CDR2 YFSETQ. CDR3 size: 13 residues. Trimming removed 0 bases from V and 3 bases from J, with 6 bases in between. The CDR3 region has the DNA TGCGCCAGCAGCTTGGAGGCTTACACTGAAGCTTTCTTT. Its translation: CASSLEAYTEAFF.

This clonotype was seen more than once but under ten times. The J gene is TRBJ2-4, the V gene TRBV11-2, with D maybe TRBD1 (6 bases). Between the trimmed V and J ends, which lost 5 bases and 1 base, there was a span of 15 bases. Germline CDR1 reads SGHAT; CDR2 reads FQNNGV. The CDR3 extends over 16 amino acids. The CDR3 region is CASSISGDTAKNIQYF. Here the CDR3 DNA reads TGTGCCAGCAGCATTTCAGGGGACACGGCCAAAAACATTCAGTACTTC.

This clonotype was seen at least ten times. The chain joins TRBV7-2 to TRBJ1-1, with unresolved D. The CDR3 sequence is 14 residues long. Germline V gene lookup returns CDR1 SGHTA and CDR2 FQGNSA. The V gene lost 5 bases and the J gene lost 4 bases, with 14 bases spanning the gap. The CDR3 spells CASSPPPWGTEAFF. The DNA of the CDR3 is TGTGCCAGCAGCCCTCCTCCGTGGGGCACTGAAGCTTTCTTT.

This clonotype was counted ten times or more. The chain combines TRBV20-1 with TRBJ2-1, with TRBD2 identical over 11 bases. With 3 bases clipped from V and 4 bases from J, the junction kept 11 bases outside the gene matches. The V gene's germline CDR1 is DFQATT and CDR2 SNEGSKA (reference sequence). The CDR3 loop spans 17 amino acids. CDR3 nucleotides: TGCAGTGCTAGTTCTAAGGAGACTAGCGGGATATACAATGAGCAGTTCTTC. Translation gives CSASSKETSGIYNEQFF.

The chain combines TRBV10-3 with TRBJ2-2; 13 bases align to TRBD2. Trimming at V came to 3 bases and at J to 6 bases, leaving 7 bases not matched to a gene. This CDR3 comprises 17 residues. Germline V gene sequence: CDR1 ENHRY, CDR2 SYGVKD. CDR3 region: CAISDHEGLAGAGELFF. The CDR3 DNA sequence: TGTGCCATCAGTGACCACGAAGGACTAGCGGGAGCCGGGGAGCTGTTTTTT.

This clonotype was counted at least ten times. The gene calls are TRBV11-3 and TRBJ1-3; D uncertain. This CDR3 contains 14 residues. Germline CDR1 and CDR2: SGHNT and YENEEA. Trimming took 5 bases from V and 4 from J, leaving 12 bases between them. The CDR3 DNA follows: TGTGCCAGCAGCCAAACGGGAGACGGAAACACCATATATTTT. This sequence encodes CASSQTGDGNTIYF.

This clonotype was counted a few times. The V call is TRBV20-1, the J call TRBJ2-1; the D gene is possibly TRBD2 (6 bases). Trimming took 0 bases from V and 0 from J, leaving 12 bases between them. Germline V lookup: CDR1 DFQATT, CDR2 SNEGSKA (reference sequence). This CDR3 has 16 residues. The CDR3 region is CSARDLWRDSYNEQFF. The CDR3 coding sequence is TGCAGTGCTAGAGATCTCTGGCGGGACTCCTACAATGAGCAGTTCTTC.

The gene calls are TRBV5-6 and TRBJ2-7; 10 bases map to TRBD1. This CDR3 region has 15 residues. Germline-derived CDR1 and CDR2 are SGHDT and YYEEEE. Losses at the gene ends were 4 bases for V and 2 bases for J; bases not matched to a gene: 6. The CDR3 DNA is TGTGCCAGCAGCCCCGGGACAGGGGAACCCTACGAGCAGTACTTC. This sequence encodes CASSPGTGEPYEQYF.

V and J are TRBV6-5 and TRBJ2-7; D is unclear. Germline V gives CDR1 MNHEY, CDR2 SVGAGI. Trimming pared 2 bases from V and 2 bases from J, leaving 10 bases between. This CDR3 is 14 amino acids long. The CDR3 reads CASSYQDGTYEQYF. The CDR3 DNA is TGTGCCAGCAGTTACCAGGACGGCACCTACGAGCAGTACTTC.

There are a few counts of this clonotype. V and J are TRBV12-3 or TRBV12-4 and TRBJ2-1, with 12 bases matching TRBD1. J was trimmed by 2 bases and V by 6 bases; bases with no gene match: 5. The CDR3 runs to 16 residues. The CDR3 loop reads CASSEGQGATYNEQFF. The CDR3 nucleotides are TGTGCCAGCAGCGAGGGACAGGGGGCCACCTACAATGAGCAGTTCTTC.

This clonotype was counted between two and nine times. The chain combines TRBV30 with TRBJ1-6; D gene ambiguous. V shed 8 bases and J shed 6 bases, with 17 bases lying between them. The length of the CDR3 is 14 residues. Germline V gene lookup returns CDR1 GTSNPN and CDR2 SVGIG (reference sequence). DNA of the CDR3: TGTGCCGGACGATCTCCGTTTCGTAATTCACCCCTCCACTTT. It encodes CAGRSPFRNSPLHF. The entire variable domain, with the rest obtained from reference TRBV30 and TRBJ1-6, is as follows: SQTIHQWPATLVQPVGSPLSLECTVEGTSNPNLYWYRQAAGRGLQLLFYSVGIGQISSEVPQNLSASRPQDRQFILSSKKLLLSDSGFYLCAGRSPFRNSPLHFGNGTRLTVT.

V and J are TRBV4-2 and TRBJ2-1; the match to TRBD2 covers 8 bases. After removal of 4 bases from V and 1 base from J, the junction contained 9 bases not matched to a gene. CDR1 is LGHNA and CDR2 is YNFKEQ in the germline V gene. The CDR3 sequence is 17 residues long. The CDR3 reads CASSLGLAQSSYNEQFF. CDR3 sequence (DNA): TGTGCCAGCAGCCTCGGACTAGCTCAATCGTCCTACAATGAGCAGTTCTTC.

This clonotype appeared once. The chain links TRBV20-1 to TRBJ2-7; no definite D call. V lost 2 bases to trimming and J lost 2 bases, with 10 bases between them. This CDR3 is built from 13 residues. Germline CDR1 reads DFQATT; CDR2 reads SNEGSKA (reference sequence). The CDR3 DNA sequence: TGCAGTGCTAGACCTCCGGTGGCCTACGAGCAGTACTTC. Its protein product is CSARPPVAYEQYF.

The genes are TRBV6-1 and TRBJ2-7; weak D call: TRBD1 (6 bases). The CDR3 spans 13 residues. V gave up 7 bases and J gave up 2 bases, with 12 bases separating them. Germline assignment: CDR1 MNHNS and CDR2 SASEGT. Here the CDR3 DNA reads TGTGCCAGCACCCCGACAGGTCCCTACGAGCAGTACTTC. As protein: CASTPTGPYEQYF.

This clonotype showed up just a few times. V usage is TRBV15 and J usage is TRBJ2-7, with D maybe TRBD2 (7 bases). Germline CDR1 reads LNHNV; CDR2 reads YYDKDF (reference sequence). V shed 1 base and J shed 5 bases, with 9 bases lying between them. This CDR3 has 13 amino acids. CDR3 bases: TGTGCCACCAGCAGAGGGGAGGGGGACGAGCAGTACTTC. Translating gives CATSRGEGDEQYF.

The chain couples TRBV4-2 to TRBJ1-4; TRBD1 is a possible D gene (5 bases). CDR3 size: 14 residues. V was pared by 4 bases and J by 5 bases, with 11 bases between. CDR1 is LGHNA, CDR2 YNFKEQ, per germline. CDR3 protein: CASSRGLLNEKLFF. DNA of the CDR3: TGTGCCAGCAGCCGGGGCCTCCTAAATGAAAAACTGTTTTTT.

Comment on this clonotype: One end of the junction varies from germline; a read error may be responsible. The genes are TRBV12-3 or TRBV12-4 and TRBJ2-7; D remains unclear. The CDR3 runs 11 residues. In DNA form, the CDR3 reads TGTCCCAGCAGCTCTGCTTACGAGCAGTACTTC. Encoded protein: CPSSSAYEQYF.

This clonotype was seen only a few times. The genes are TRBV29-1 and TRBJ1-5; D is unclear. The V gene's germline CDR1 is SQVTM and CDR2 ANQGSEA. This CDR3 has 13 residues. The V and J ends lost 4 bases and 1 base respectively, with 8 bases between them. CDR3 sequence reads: CSVGADSNQPQHF. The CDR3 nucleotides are TGCAGCGTTGGTGCTGACAGCAATCAGCCCCAGCATTTT.

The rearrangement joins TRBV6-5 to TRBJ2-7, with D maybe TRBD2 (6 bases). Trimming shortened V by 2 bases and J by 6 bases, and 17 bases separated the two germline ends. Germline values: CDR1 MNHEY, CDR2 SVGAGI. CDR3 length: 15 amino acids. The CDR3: CASSYGAGDSTEQYF. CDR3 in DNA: TGTGCCAGCAGTTACGGGGCCGGGGACTCGACCGAGCAGTACTTC.